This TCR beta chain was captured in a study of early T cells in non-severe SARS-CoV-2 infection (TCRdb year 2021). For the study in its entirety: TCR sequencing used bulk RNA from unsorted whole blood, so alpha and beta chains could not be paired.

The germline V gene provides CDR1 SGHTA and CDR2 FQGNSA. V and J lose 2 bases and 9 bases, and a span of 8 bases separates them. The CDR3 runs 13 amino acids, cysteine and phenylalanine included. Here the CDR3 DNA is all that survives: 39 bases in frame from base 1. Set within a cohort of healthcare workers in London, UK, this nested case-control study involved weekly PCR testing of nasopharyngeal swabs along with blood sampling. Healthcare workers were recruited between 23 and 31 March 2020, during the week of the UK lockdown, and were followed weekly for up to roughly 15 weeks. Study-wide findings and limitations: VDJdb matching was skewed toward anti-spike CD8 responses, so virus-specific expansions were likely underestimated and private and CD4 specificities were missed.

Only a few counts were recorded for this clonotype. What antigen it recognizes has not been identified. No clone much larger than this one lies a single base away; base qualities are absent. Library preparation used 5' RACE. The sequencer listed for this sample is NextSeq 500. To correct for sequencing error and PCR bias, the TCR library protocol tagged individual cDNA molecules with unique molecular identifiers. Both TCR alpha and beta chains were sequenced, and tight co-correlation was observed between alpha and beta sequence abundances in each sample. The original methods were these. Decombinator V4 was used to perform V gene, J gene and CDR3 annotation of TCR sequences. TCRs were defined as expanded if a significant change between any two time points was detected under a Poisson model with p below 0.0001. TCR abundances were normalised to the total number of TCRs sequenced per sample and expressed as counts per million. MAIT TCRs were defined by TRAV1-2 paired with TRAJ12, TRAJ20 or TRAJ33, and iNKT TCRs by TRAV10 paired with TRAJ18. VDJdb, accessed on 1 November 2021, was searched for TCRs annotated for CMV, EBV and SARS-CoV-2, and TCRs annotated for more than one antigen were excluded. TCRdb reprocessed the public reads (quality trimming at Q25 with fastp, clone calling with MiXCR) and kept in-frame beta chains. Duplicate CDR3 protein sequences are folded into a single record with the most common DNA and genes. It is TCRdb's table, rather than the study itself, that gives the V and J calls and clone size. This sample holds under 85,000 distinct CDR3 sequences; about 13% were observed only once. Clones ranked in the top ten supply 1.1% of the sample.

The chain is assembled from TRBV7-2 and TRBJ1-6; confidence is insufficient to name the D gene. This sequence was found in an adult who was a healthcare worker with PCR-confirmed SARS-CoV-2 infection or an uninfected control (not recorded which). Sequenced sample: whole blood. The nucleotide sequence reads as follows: TGTGCCAGCAGCTTACTTCGTAGTTCACCCCTCCACTTT. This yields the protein CASSLLRSSPLHF.